The rows below give T cell receptor beta chains drawn from one sample of a study of T-cell memory formation after mild COVID-19. TCRdb re-derived calls from the 5' RACE reads in MiXCR, one entry per CDR3 protein. The profile shows 300,000 to 400,000 distinct CDR3 sequences, 25% to 30% of them singletons. The sequenced sample was PBMCs or a T cell subset sorted from them (not recorded which). The receptors here all came from an adult woman who had mild COVID-19 (a few samples of this study predate the infection). Cell type and time point are not known. CDR3s include the opening cysteine and the closing phenylalanine or tryptophan. D genes are given only for firm matches. Clone size is given for some rows only: seen once, a few or many times, or a class if the clone is expanded.

D	size	V	J	CDR3	DNA
NA	few	TRBV7-8	TRBJ1-1	CASSPPLGLNTEAFF	TGTGCCAGCAGCCCACCCTTGGGTCTGAACACTGAAGCTTTCTTT
TRBD2	NA	TRBV7-9	TRBJ2-1	CASSSGLADDEQFF	TGTGCCAGCAGCTCGGGACTAGCGGACGATGAGCAGTTCTTC
NA	few	TRBV6-6	TRBJ1-2	CASSRGDHSYGYTF	TGTGCCAGCAGTAGGGGGGATCATAGCTATGGCTACACCTTC
NA	NA	TRBV20-1	TRBJ1-2	CSANRPGIKEGYTF	TGCAGTGCAAACCGGCCGGGCATAAAAGAGGGTTACACCTTC
TRBD2	few	TRBV5-1	TRBJ2-1	CASSLESGGYNEQFF	TGCGCCAGCAGCTTGGAATCGGGGGGTTACAATGAGCAGTTCTTC
NA	NA	TRBV7-3	TRBJ1-6	CASSSLSGTAYSPLHF	TGTGCCAGCAGCTCACTCTCCGGGACGGCCTATTCACCCCTCCACTTT
NA	NA	TRBV12-3/TRBV12-4	TRBJ1-2	CASSRVLALDYGYTF	TGTGCCAGCAGCCGCGTTTTGGCCTTGGACTATGGCTACACCTTC
TRBD1	NA	TRBV4-1	TRBJ1-4	CASSQDMDRGDEKLFF	TGCGCCAGCAGCCAAGATATGGACAGGGGAGATGAAAAACTGTTTTTT
NA	NA	TRBV29-1	TRBJ2-1	CSVDAGSSYNEQFF	TGCAGCGTGGATGCCGGGAGCTCCTACAATGAGCAGTTCTTC
NA	NA	TRBV12-3/TRBV12-4	TRBJ2-1	CASVVSLGEVSNEQFF	TGTGCCAGCGTAGTAAGTCTGGGGGAGGTCTCCAATGAGCAGTTCTTC
NA	few	TRBV7-8	TRBJ1-1	CASSSQVGRAAEAFF	TGTGCCAGCAGCTCCCAAGTCGGCAGGGCGGCTGAAGCTTTCTTT
TRBD2	few	TRBV20-1	TRBJ2-3	CSARDPGLADTQYF	TGCAGTGCTAGAGATCCGGGACTAGCAGATACGCAGTATTTT
NA	NA	TRBV27	TRBJ2-7	CASNEGAGGREQYF	TGTGCCAGCAATGAAGGGGCCGGGGGAAGGGAGCAGTACTTC
TRBD2	few	TRBV20-1	TRBJ2-7	CSARAPLAAHYEQYF	TGCAGTGCTAGAGCCCCACTAGCGGCCCACTACGAGCAGTACTTC
NA	NA	TRBV6-1	TRBJ1-2	CASSEGDTGMGGYTF	TGTGCCAGCAGTGAAGGCGATACAGGAATGGGCGGCTACACCTTC
NA	NA	TRBV4-1	TRBJ1-5	CASSRIQGREPQHF	TGCGCCAGCAGCCGGATACAGGGTCGGGAGCCCCAGCATTTT
NA	few	TRBV12-3/TRBV12-4	TRBJ1-1	CASSFPPTGMANTEAFF	TGTGCCAGCAGTTTCCCCCCTACCGGGATGGCGAACACTGAAGCTTTCTTT
NA	once	TRBV6-2/TRBV6-3	TRBJ2-3	CASSYERVNTDTQYF	TGTGCCAGCAGTTACGAGCGGGTAAACACAGATACGCAGTATTTT
NA	NA	TRBV20-1	TRBJ1-2	CSAVQGSGANYGYTF	TGCAGTGCCGTGCAGGGTAGTGGCGCTAACTATGGCTACACCTTC
TRBD2	NA	TRBV12-3/TRBV12-4	TRBJ2-3	CASSPLAGVIDTQYF	TGTGCCAGCAGTCCTCTAGCGGGAGTGATAGATACGCAGTATTTT
NA	NA	TRBV20-1	TRBJ2-2	CSASTGTLNTGELFF	TGCAGTGCTTCCACCGGGACGCTGAACACCGGGGAGCTGTTTTTT
NA	NA	TRBV7-9	TRBJ1-5	CASSSTGLRPQHF	TGTGCCAGCAGCTCGACGGGCTTACGGCCCCAGCATTTT
TRBD1	NA	TRBV7-2	TRBJ2-3	CASSLGDRMDTQYF	TGTGCCAGCAGCTTAGGGGACAGGATGGATACGCAGTATTTT
TRBD1	NA	TRBV7-9	TRBJ2-7	CASSSPDRGTYEQYF	TGTGCCAGCAGCTCGCCGGACAGGGGGACCTACGAGCAGTACTTC
NA	NA	TRBV29-1	TRBJ2-5	CSGREPQETQYF	TGCAGCGGCCGGGAGCCCCAAGAGACCCAGTACTTC
TRBD1	NA	TRBV19	TRBJ1-1	CASSTHRGGNTEAFF	TGTGCCAGTAGTACCCACAGGGGCGGCAACACTGAAGCTTTCTTT
TRBD2	few	TRBV11-2	TRBJ2-1	CASSSRLAGGNNEQFF	TGTGCCAGCAGCTCCCGACTAGCGGGGGGAAACAATGAGCAGTTCTTC
TRBD2	few	TRBV4-2	TRBJ2-5	CASSQSSGTLGGETQYF	TGTGCCAGCAGCCAGTCTAGCGGGACATTAGGGGGGGAGACCCAGTACTTC
NA	many	TRBV2	TRBJ2-2	CASRGDTGELFF	TGTGCCAGCAGAGGGGACACCGGGGAGCTGTTTTTT
TRBD2	few	TRBV7-2	TRBJ2-3	CASSSVMAHWREKEDTQYF	TGTGCCAGCAGCTCCGTTATGGCCCACTGGCGGGAGAAGGAAGATACGCAGTATTTT
NA	few	TRBV20-1	TRBJ2-7	CSASQLGISYEQYF	TGCAGTGCTAGCCAGTTAGGGATTTCCTACGAGCAGTACTTC
NA	NA	TRBV24-1	TRBJ2-1	CATSDTFWTETYNEQFF	TGTGCCACCAGTGACACGTTTTGGACGGAGACCTACAATGAGCAGTTCTTC
NA	NA	TRBV18	TRBJ2-3	CAIRQTAAQGPDTQYF	TGTGCCATCCGTCAGACGGCAGCTCAAGGTCCAGATACGCAGTATTTT
NA	few	TRBV5-1	TRBJ2-7	CASSLAWAESEQYF	TGCGCCAGCAGCTTGGCGTGGGCCGAGAGCGAGCAGTACTTC
NA	many	TRBV7-6	TRBJ2-1	CASSFTLPGEQFF	TGTGCCAGCAGCTTTACTTTGCCAGGCGAGCAGTTCTTC
TRBD1	NA	TRBV5-1	TRBJ2-7	CASSLGGTGPSYEQYF	TGCGCCAGCAGCTTGGGGGGGACAGGTCCCTCCTACGAGCAGTACTTC
NA	few	TRBV20-1	TRBJ1-1	CSARERGITEAFF	TGCAGTGCTAGAGAGAGGGGTATCACTGAAGCTTTCTTT
NA	few	TRBV7-9	TRBJ2-7	CASSLWYGEQYF	TGTGCCAGCAGCTTGTGGTACGGCGAGCAGTACTTC
TRBD1	NA	TRBV29-1	TRBJ2-7	CSAGQTSEQYF	TGCAGCGCGGGACAGACGAGCGAGCAGTACTTC
NA	NA	TRBV27	TRBJ1-5	CASRAISNQPQHF	TGTGCCAGCAGGGCTATTAGCAATCAGCCCCAGCATTTT
NA	few	TRBV7-9	TRBJ2-2	CASPGELFF	TGTGCCAGCCCGGGGGAGCTGTTTTTT
TRBD2	NA	TRBV9	TRBJ2-7	CASSVGEARGGAGRYEQYF	TGTGCCAGCAGCGTAGGAGAGGCACGGGGGGGCGCCGGACGGTACGAGCAGTACTTC
NA	few	TRBV6-5	TRBJ2-1	CASSFGEDNEQFF	TGTGCCAGCAGTTTTGGTGAGGACAATGAGCAGTTCTTC
NA	few	TRBV25-1	TRBJ1-1	CASSEVGLNTEAFF	TGTGCCAGCAGTGAAGTGGGTTTGAACACTGAAGCTTTCTTT
TRBD1	NA	TRBV7-9	TRBJ2-1	CASSSSPGQVNFVTYNEQFF	TGTGCCAGCAGCTCCTCCCCGGGACAGGTCAACTTCGTAACGTACAATGAGCAGTTCTTC
NA	NA	TRBV14	TRBJ1-1	CASSQAGAGNTEAFF	TGTGCCAGCAGCCAAGCAGGGGCCGGGAACACTGAAGCTTTCTTT
NA	NA	TRBV3-1	TRBJ2-3	CASSQDPGATQYF	TGTGCCAGCAGCCAAGATCCGGGGGCTACGCAGTATTTT
NA	few	TRBV25-1	TRBJ2-7	CASTGVYEQYF	TGTGCCAGCACAGGGGTATACGAGCAGTACTTC
TRBD2	once	TRBV7-2	TRBJ2-1	CASSHRRASGLPYNEQFF	TGTGCCAGCAGCCACAGGAGGGCTAGCGGGTTACCCTACAATGAGCAGTTCTTC
NA	NA	TRBV20-1	TRBJ2-4	CSARNSAQMGIQYF	TGCAGTGCTAGGAACAGCGCTCAAATGGGGATTCAGTACTTC
NA	NA	TRBV29-1	TRBJ2-3	CSVDRGITDTQYF	TGCAGCGTTGATCGGGGGATCACAGATACGCAGTATTTT
TRBD2	NA	TRBV11-2	TRBJ2-5	CASSPWTSGEETQYF	TGTGCCAGCAGCCCCTGGACTAGCGGGGAAGAGACCCAGTACTTC
NA	NA	TRBV6-2/TRBV6-3	TRBJ2-3	CASTRFSQRTDTQYF	TGTGCCAGCACCAGATTTTCCCAGCGCACAGATACGCAGTATTTT
NA	NA	TRBV7-8	TRBJ2-3	CASSALPAGTDTQYF	TGTGCCAGCTCCGCCCTTCCAGCGGGCACAGATACGCAGTATTTT
NA	NA	TRBV6-1	TRBJ2-7	CASSEPGIDYEQYF	TGTGCCAGCAGTGAGCCAGGGATCGACTACGAGCAGTACTTC
NA	NA	TRBV12-3/TRBV12-4	TRBJ1-2	CASRRGFGYTF	TGTGCCAGCAGGAGGGGATTTGGCTACACCTTC
NA	many	TRBV5-1	TRBJ2-7	CASSLGFGGSSYEQYF	TGCGCCAGCAGCTTGGGATTCGGGGGAAGCTCCTACGAGCAGTACTTC
TRBD1	NA	TRBV24-1	TRBJ2-3	CATSPGQGRTDTQYF	TGTGCCACCAGTCCGGGACAGGGAAGGACAGATACGCAGTATTTT
NA	NA	TRBV3-1	TRBJ2-7	CASSQDLARSNEQYF	TGTGCCAGCAGCCAAGATCTAGCGCGGTCCAACGAGCAGTACTTC
NA	NA	TRBV7-9	TRBJ1-4	CASSTGQPGEEKLFF	TGTGCCAGCAGCACCGGACAGCCTGGGGAGGAAAAACTGTTTTTT